This entry lists 28 T cell receptor beta chains sequenced from one sample in a study of T-cell memory formation after mild COVID-19. MiXCR was run by TCRdb on the 5' RACE reads, yielding one entry per CDR3 protein. The sample holds about 410,000 distinct CDR3 sequences, roughly 17% seen once. Sequenced: PBMCs or a T cell subset sorted from them (not recorded which). These receptors all come from a man aged 18 to 29 who had mild COVID-19 (a few samples of this study predate the infection). Cell type and time point are not known.

The sample holds a few counts of this clonotype. The gene calls are TRBV5-5 and TRBJ1-1; D call uncertain. This CDR3 is built from 14 residues. V shed 6 bases and J shed 3 bases, with 15 bases lying between them. Germline values: CDR1 SGHKS, CDR2 YYEKEE (reference sequence). The CDR3 DNA sequence: TGTGCCAGCAACGCACAACGGACCTACACTGAAGCTTTCTTT. Residues: CASNAQRTYTEAFF.

J is TRBJ2-2 and V is TRBV2, with 7 bases that match TRBD2. Germline CDR1 reads SNHLY; CDR2 reads FYNNEI. This CDR3 is built from 16 residues. After removal of 6 bases from V and 3 bases from J, the junction contained 10 bases not matched to a gene. The CDR3 bases are TGTGCCAGCAGCAAGCGGGGACTAACTTACACCGGGGAGCTGTTTTTT. Amino acids: CASSKRGLTYTGELFF.

The table lists this clonotype with a few counts. The rearrangement joins TRBV5-1 to TRBJ2-1; D uncertain. V lost 1 base to trimming and J lost 6 bases, with 17 bases between them. The germline V gene encodes CDR1 SGHRS and CDR2 YFSETQ. This CDR3 has 16 residues. Here the CDR3 reads CASSLTALGLINEQFF. The CDR3 DNA reads TGCGCCAGCAGCTTGACGGCGCTGGGGTTAATCAATGAGCAGTTCTTC.

The genes are TRBV30 and TRBJ2-7; perhaps D is TRBD1 or TRBD2 (6 bases each). The CDR3 length is 13 residues. The V gene lost 0 bases and the J gene lost 3 bases, with 9 bases spanning the gap. Germline CDR1 GTSNPN, CDR2 SVGIG (reference sequence). CDR3 sequence reads: CAWSVQGLYEQYF. The DNA of the CDR3 is TGTGCCTGGAGTGTACAGGGACTCTACGAGCAGTACTTC.

The chain joins TRBV6-5 to TRBJ1-1, with D perhaps matching TRBD1 (5 bases). Germline V CDR1 and CDR2: MNHEY, SVGAGI. CDR3 length: 13 amino acids. Trimming removed 0 bases at V and 11 bases at J, with 13 bases between. CDR3 in amino acids: CASSYSTGGEAFF. DNA for the CDR3: TGTGCCAGCAGTTACTCGACGGGGGGTGAGGCTTTCTTT.

The CDR3 is CASSLALGLGTEAFF. The CDR3, as DNA: TGTGCCAGCAGCTTAGCTCTTGGTCTCGGGACTGAAGCTTTCTTT. This chain uses TRBV7-9 with TRBJ1-1, with D unresolved. V lost 0 bases, J lost 5 bases, and 13 bases lay in between. This CDR3 has 15 amino acids. CDR1 and CDR2 (germline): SEHNR, FQNEAQ (reference sequence).

This clonotype was picked up a small number of times. The chain combines TRBV5-1 with TRBJ1-5; 7 bases line up with TRBD1. Unmatched junction bases numbered 6, after V lost 3 bases and J lost 6 bases. This CDR3 is built from 14 residues. Germline-derived CDR1 and CDR2 are SGHRS and YFSETQ. Written as DNA, the CDR3 is TGCGCCAGCAGCTCCGACAGGGCCCGTCAGCCCCAGCATTTT. This gives the protein CASSSDRARQPQHF.

The V and J genes are TRBV12-3 or TRBV12-4 and TRBJ2-5; D is undetermined. Trimming removed 4 bases from V and 7 bases from J, with 13 bases in between. This CDR3 has 13 amino acids. CDR3 residues: CASSSVLRGTQYF. CDR3 DNA: TGTGCCAGCAGTTCAGTGCTCAGAGGGACCCAGTACTTC.

This clonotype was recorded a few times. This chain joins TRBV2 and TRBJ1-2; 7 positions match TRBD1. CDR1 and CDR2 from the germline V gene are SNHLY and FYNNEI. CDR3 length: 12 residues. With 5 bases clipped from V and 12 bases from J, the junction kept 9 bases outside the gene matches. The CDR3 sequence is CASSMTGPDNTF. The CDR3 bases are TGTGCCAGCAGTATGACAGGGCCGGACAACACCTTC.

The sample holds a few counts of this clonotype. This rearrangement joins TRBV18 to TRBJ2-2; 11 positions agree with TRBD1. Unmatched junction bases numbered 2, after V lost 0 bases and J lost 2 bases. The germline V gene has CDR1 KGHSH and CDR2 LQKENI. The CDR3 runs 17 residues. CDR3 region: CASSPPDRGPNTGELFF. As DNA, the CDR3 is TGTGCCAGCTCACCACCGGACAGGGGGCCAAACACCGGGGAGCTGTTTTTT.

This clonotype has a handful of counts. The chain is built from TRBV2 and TRBJ2-2; D is perhaps TRBD1 (5 bases). Per the germline V gene, CDR1 is SNHLY and CDR2 is FYNNEI. The length of the CDR3 is 15 residues. The V and J ends lost 4 bases and 4 bases respectively, with 13 bases between them. Here the CDR3 reads CASSGSGLFTGELFF. CDR3 nucleotides: TGTGCCAGCAGTGGTTCAGGGCTTTTCACCGGGGAGCTGTTTTTT.

V gene TRBV29-1 combines with J gene TRBJ2-3, with D possibly being TRBD1 (6 bases). Germline V gene sequence: CDR1 SQVTM, CDR2 ANQGSEA. The V gene lost 3 bases and the J gene lost 11 bases, with 12 bases spanning the gap. The CDR3 extends over 11 amino acids. DNA for the CDR3: TGCAGCGTTGATGATACAGGGAGGCAGTATTTT. This translates into CSVDDTGRQYF.

This rearrangement joins TRBV5-1 to TRBJ1-1; D might be TRBD1 (5 bases). Germline CDR1 reads SGHRS; CDR2 reads YFSETQ. This CDR3 has 13 amino acids. With 0 bases removed from V and 11 bases from J, the gap between germline ends came to 14 bases. CDR3: CASSLGQRTGAFF. The DNA for the CDR3 is TGCGCCAGCAGCTTGGGACAGCGGACGGGCGCTTTCTTT. The full variable domain, rest sourced from reference TRBV5-1 and TRBJ1-1, is KAGVTQTPRYLIKTRGQQVTLSCSPISGHRSVSWYQQTPGQGLQFLFEYFSETQRNKGNFPGRFSGRQFSNSRSEMNVSTLELGDSALYLCASSLGQRTGAFFGQGTRLTVV.

CDR3: CASSPSGTGGSYGYTF. DNA of the CDR3: TGTGCCAGCAGCCCTTCCGGGACAGGGGGCTCATATGGCTACACCTTC. The V and J genes are TRBV7-3 and TRBJ1-2, with 12 bases aligning to TRBD1. CDR1 SGHTA and CDR2 FQGTGA come from the germline V gene. CDR3 size: 16 residues. The J segment lost 5 bases and the V segment lost 5 bases, leaving 9 bases of the junction unmatched.

The V and J genes are TRBV6-2 or TRBV6-3 and TRBJ2-3; no clear D gene. CDR1 and CDR2 (germline): MNHEY, SVGEGT. This CDR3 comprises 11 residues. Trimming cost V 7 bases and J 12 bases, with 14 bases left between them. DNA of the CDR3: TGTGCCAGCACGTTATCCGGGCTCCAGTATTTT. Amino acids: CASTLSGLQYF.

This clonotype was counted many times. The V call is TRBV12-3 or TRBV12-4, the J call TRBJ1-2; D not resolved. Trimming cost V 3 bases and J 4 bases, with 3 bases left between them. The CDR3 extends over 11 amino acids. The chain's CDR3 is CASSLAYGYTF. The CDR3, as DNA: TGTGCCAGCAGTTTGGCCTATGGCTACACCTTC.

This clonotype was recorded a few times. V is TRBV12-3 or TRBV12-4 and J is TRBJ1-5; 8 bases are shared with TRBD1. The length of the CDR3 is 13 residues. V lost 7 bases, J lost 7 bases, and 6 bases stayed unmatched. CDR3 nucleotide sequence: TGTGCCAGCAAAGACAGGGGAAGGCAGCCCCAGCATTTT. Translation: CASKDRGRQPQHF.

Remarks on this clonotype: The germline gene is not matched at one end of the junction; a read error may be the cause. The chain couples TRBV11-2 to TRBJ2-1; perhaps TRBD1 as D (6 bases). The CDR3 is made up of 17 amino acids. In germline, CDR1 is SGHAT, CDR2 FQNNGV. Here the CDR3 reads CVSSLGRQVLYYNEQFF. The CDR3 DNA reads as TGTGTCAGCAGCTTAGGACGACAGGTACTTTACTACAATGAGCAGTTCTTC.

J is TRBJ2-5 and V is TRBV7-8; 12 nucleotides agree with TRBD2. V shed 5 bases, J shed 5 bases, and the junction held 9 bases outside the gene matches. Germline V CDR1 and CDR2: SGHVS, FQNEAQ. The CDR3 sequence is 16 residues long. CDR3 nucleotides: TGTGCCAGCAGCGTACTAGCGGGGGGCCAGGGGGAGACCCAGTACTTC. This translates into CASSVLAGGQGETQYF.

The rearrangement links TRBV6-1 to TRBJ2-2; TRBD1 is a possible D gene (5 bases). This CDR3 is built from 13 residues. V shed 4 bases and J shed 5 bases, with 8 bases lying between them. CDR1 and CDR2 (germline): MNHNS, SASEGT. This CDR3 is CASSVRGTGELFF. The CDR3 nucleotides read TGTGCCAGCAGTGTTAGGGGAACCGGGGAGCTGTTTTTT.

The chain combines TRBV7-2 with TRBJ2-4; TRBD1 matches at 10 bases. The germline gives CDR1 SGHTA, CDR2 FQGNSA. Losses at the gene ends were 10 bases for V and 7 bases for J; bases not matched to a gene: 7. The CDR3 consists of 13 residues. The CDR3 loop is CATSPDRGNIQYF. The CDR3 DNA follows: TGTGCCACCTCACCGGACAGGGGGAACATTCAGTACTTC.

V usage is TRBV25-1 and J usage is TRBJ2-3; TRBD1 agrees at 8 bases. The CDR3 is made up of 17 amino acids. CDR1 and CDR2 from the germline V gene are MGHDK and SYGVNS. J gave up 3 bases and V 3 bases, and 11 bases lay outside the gene matches. In nucleotides, the CDR3 is TGTGCCAGCAGTGACCGGACAGGGCGTGTAGGGACAGATACGCAGTATTTT. Amino acids: CASSDRTGRVGTDTQYF.

The DNA of the CDR3 is TGCGCCAGCAGCCGACCTGGCACCTACGAGCAGTACTTC. Amino acids: CASSRPGTYEQYF. The chain joins TRBV4-1 to TRBJ2-7; D is unresolved. The CDR3 runs to 13 residues. Germline assignment: CDR1 MGHRA and CDR2 YSYEKL. The germline V and J ends were trimmed by 4 bases and 2 bases, with 9 bases remaining between them.

This clonotype was recorded at least ten times. In nucleotides, the CDR3 is TGCAGTGCTTACGACAGGCACACTGAAGCTTTCTTT. Translated, it gives CSAYDRHTEAFF. The chain joins TRBV20-1 to TRBJ1-1; maybe TRBD1 (6 bases). The germline V and J ends were trimmed by 5 bases and 3 bases, with 10 bases remaining between them. Germline CDR1 DFQATT, CDR2 SNEGSKA (reference sequence). This CDR3 region has 12 residues.

The genes are TRBV6-6 and TRBJ2-3, with a possible D match to TRBD2 (5 bases). V shed 0 bases and J shed 6 bases, with 10 bases lying between them. Germline V gene data show CDR1 as MNHNY and CDR2 as SVGAGI (reference sequence). The CDR3 spans 14 residues. This chain's CDR3 is CASSYSRVQDTQYF. The CDR3 nucleotides read TGTGCCAGCAGTTACTCGAGGGTCCAGGATACGCAGTATTTT.

J is TRBJ2-5 and V is TRBV6-5; a weak D match, TRBD2 (5 bases). The V gene's germline CDR1 is MNHEY and CDR2 SVGAGI. The CDR3 loop spans 14 amino acids. V dropped 6 bases and J dropped 2 bases, with 13 bases sitting between them. The CDR3: CASSQSGMQETQYF. CDR3 in DNA: TGTGCCAGCAGCCAATCGGGGATGCAAGAGACCCAGTACTTC.

This clonotype was counted between two and nine times. V and J are TRBV6-2 or TRBV6-3 and TRBJ2-6; 8 positions match TRBD1. Trimming took 2 bases from V and 0 from J; bases not matched to a gene: 15. The CDR3 loop spans 21 amino acids. Germline V gives CDR1 MNHEY, CDR2 SVGEGT. The CDR3, as DNA: TGTGCCAGCAGTTACGATGTTCTCGGGACAGGAAAAAGCTCTGGGGCCAACGTCCTGACTTTC. It yields the protein CASSYDVLGTGKSSGANVLTF.

This clonotype was found a few times. The chain recombines TRBV28 with TRBJ1-2; D remains ambiguous. From germline, CDR1 is MDHEN and CDR2 SYDVKM. The V end was cut by 8 bases, the J end by 8 bases, with 15 bases between. CDR3 size: 12 residues. The CDR3: CASATGSSGYTF. The CDR3 region has the DNA TGTGCCAGCGCGACGGGTTCATCCGGCTACACCTTC.